Listed below are T cell receptor beta chains from one sample, sequenced in a study of T cells in Graves' hyperthyroidism and ophthalmopathy. TCRdb reanalysed the multiplex PCR reads using MiXCR and keeps one entry per CDR3 protein. Of 800,000 or so distinct CDR3 sequences listed, 38% are singletons. The sequenced sample was blood. The source is a man between 18 and 29 years old with Graves' hyperthyroidism. The CDR3 runs from the conserved cysteine through the conserved F or W. D genes are given only for firm matches. Clone size is stated in some rows and not others, as once, few, many or a class when expanded.

>TRBJ2-5|many|TRBD1|TRBV7-9
CASRSGGKETQYF
TGTGCCAGTCGATCAGGGGGCAAAGAGACCCAGTACTTC
>TRBJ1-6|.|.|TRBV7-9
CASSLAQGPFNSPLHF
TGTGCCAGCAGCTTAGCTCAGGGCCCATTTAATTCACCCCTCCACTTT
>TRBJ2-5|many|.|TRBV15
CATSSYRQETQYF
TGTGCCACCAGCAGTTACAGGCAAGAGACCCAGTACTTC
>TRBJ1-5|few|.|TRBV5-1
CASSSDGGNQPQHF
TGTGCCAGCTCCTCCGATGGTGGCAATCAGCCCCAGCATTTT
>TRBJ2-7|.|TRBD1|TRBV7-9
CASSPQGANYEQYF
TGTGCCAGCAGCCCACAGGGGGCCAACTACGAGCAGTACTTC
>TRBJ1-1|.|TRBD1|TRBV6-5
CASSWEQGFNTEAFF
TGTGCCAGCAGTTGGGAACAGGGGTTTAACACTGAAGCTTTCTTT
>TRBJ2-7|.|.|TRBV29-1
CSGQDVNTGEQYF
TGCAGCGGCCAAGACGTGAACACCGGGGAGCAGTACTTC
>TRBJ1-5|.|TRBD1|TRBV10-3
CASSDSRDRVQPQHF
TGTGCCAGCAGTGACTCTAGGGACAGGGTTCAGCCCCAGCATTTT
>TRBJ1-1|many|.|TRBV15
CATSRAGDTEAFF
TGTGCCACCAGCAGAGCTGGGGACACTGAAGCTTTCTTT
>TRBJ1-5|.|.|TRBV19
CASRSGLGYSNQPQHF
TGTGCCAGTAGATCGGGACTGGGATATAGCAATCAGCCCCAGCATTTT
>TRBJ1-6|many|.|TRBV19
CASSIIQDGSPLHF
TGTGCCAGTAGTATAATACAGGATGGGTCACCCCTCCACTTT
>TRBJ1-2|.|.|TRBV13
CASSPPPSANYGYTF
TGTGCCAGCAGCCCCCCTCCGTCGGCTAACTATGGCTACACCTTC
>TRBJ1-4|few|.|TRBV27
CASSLSLFEKLFF
TGTGCCAGCAGTTTATCCCTTTTTGAAAAACTGTTTTTT
>TRBJ2-5|.|.|TRBV19
CASSIAPYQETQYF
TGTGCCAGTAGTATAGCCCCGTACCAAGAGACCCAGTACTTC
>TRBJ1-4|.|.|TRBV2
CASSLNRVKEKLFF
TGTGCCAGCAGTTTAAACAGGGTGAAGGAAAAACTGTTTTTT
>TRBJ1-2|.|.|TRBV2
CASSEALPGWDGYTF
TGTGCCAGCAGTGAAGCGCTTCCGGGGTGGGATGGCTACACCTTC
>TRBJ2-2|many|.|TRBV29-1
CSVEEPNTGELFF
TGCAGCGTTGAAGAACCGAACACCGGGGAGCTGTTTTTT
>TRBJ2-7|.|.|TRBV29-1
CSVKGSGELYF
TGCAGCGTTAAGGGGTCCGGGGAGCTGTACTTC
>TRBJ1-6|many|TRBD1|TRBV7-2
CASSTRQGWSPLHF
TGTGCCAGCAGCACGAGACAGGGTTGGTCACCCCTCCACTTT
>TRBJ1-2|many|TRBD1|TRBV19
CASSVSDRVYTF
TGTGCCAGTAGTGTCTCGGACAGGGTCTACACCTTC
>TRBJ2-7|few|.|TRBV4-1
CASSQRGRAYEQYF
TGCGCCAGCAGCCAACGGGGACGGGCCTACGAGCAGTACTTC
>TRBJ2-5|.|TRBD2|TRBV7-9
CASSLEASGSPQETQYF
TGTGCCAGCAGCTTAGAGGCTAGCGGGAGTCCGCAAGAGACCCAGTACTTC
>TRBJ2-2|many|.|TRBV2
CASSEGGGELFF
TGTGCCAGCAGCGAGGGCGGCGGGGAGCTGTTTTTT
>TRBJ2-5|.|.|TRBV24-1
CASSSRQQETQYF
TGTGCCAGCTCATCGAGGCAGCAAGAGACCCAGTACTTC
>TRBJ2-7|.|TRBD2|TRBV19
CASSYRAGGSYEQYF
TGTGCCAGCAGTTACCGGGCGGGGGGGTCCTACGAGCAGTACTTC
>TRBJ2-5|many|.|TRBV29-1
CSVDSETQYF
TGCAGCGTTGACAGCGAGACCCAGTACTTC
>TRBJ1-2|few|.|TRBV7-2
CASSLEGYSNYGYTF
TGTGCCAGCAGCTTAGAAGGTTACAGCAACTATGGCTACACCTTC
>TRBJ1-5|.|.|TRBV9
CASNVEGPFQHF
TGTGCCAGCAACGTAGAAGGGCCCTTCCAGCATTTT
>TRBJ1-6|.|.|TRBV20-1
CSAPEGGSYNSPLHF
TGCAGTGCCCCTGAGGGGGGGTCCTATAATTCACCCCTCCACTTT
>TRBJ2-7|.|.|TRBV6-6
CAGSRQVYEQYF
TGTGCCGGCAGCCGACAGGTCTACGAGCAGTACTTC
>TRBJ1-4|few|.|TRBV7-9
CASSSELWNEKLFF
TGTGCCAGCAGCTCGGAATTGTGGAATGAAAAACTGTTTTTT
>TRBJ1-1|few|.|TRBV20-1
CSARDDRKNTEAFF
TGCAGTGCTAGAGATGACAGAAAGAACACTGAAGCTTTCTTT
>TRBJ2-5|many|.|TRBV9
CASSHTEGTQYF
TGTGCCAGCAGCCATACCGAGGGGACCCAGTACTTC
>TRBJ2-7|many|.|TRBV7-2
CASSLGRGGGEQYF
TGTGCCAGCAGCTTAGGCAGGGGTGGAGGCGAGCAGTACTTC
>TRBJ1-1|many|.|TRBV19
CASIGQRSEAFF
TGTGCCAGTATCGGACAGCGGTCTGAAGCTTTCTTT
>TRBJ2-2|.|.|TRBV7-9
CASTGWGNTGELFF
TGTGCCAGCACTGGGTGGGGGAACACCGGGGAGCTGTTTTTT
>TRBJ2-7|.|.|TRBV10-3
CATRRGDYEQYF
TGTGCCACCAGGAGGGGGGACTACGAGCAGTACTTC
>TRBJ1-5|many|.|TRBV7-9
CASSFGDQPQHF
TGTGCCAGCAGCTTCGGGGATCAGCCCCAGCATTTT
>TRBJ2-5|.|TRBD1|TRBV29-1
CSVGTGMGPETQYF
TGCAGCGTTGGGACAGGGATGGGCCCCGAGACCCAGTACTTC
>TRBJ1-3|.|.|TRBV10-3
CAISRALVGIGNTIYF
TGTGCCATCAGCCGGGCGCTTGTGGGGATAGGAAACACCATATATTTT
>TRBJ1-3|many|.|TRBV2
CASSETTQGDTIYF
TGTGCCAGCAGTGAAACGACACAGGGAGACACCATATATTTT
>TRBJ2-5|.|TRBD2|TRBV7-3
CASSPHGGGQYF
TGTGCCAGCAGTCCCCATGGGGGGGGACAGTACTTC
>TRBJ2-5|few|.|TRBV27
CASSLVLGKTQYF
TGTGCCAGCAGTTTAGTATTGGGGAAGACCCAGTACTTC
>TRBJ2-7|.|TRBD1|TRBV4-1
CASSSGTGLPYEQYF
TGCGCCAGCAGTTCCGGGACAGGACTTCCCTACGAGCAGTACTTC
>TRBJ1-2|.|.|TRBV11-2
CASSFGRTPLYGYTF
TGTGCCAGCAGTTTCGGGCGGACACCACTCTATGGCTACACCTTC
>TRBJ1-5|few|.|TRBV6-1
CASSPLVGGMYINQPQHF
TGTGCCAGCAGCCCCCTAGTTGGGGGCATGTATATCAATCAGCCCCAGCATTTT
>TRBJ1-5|many|TRBD1|TRBV2
CASRGGQGGGQPQHF
TGTGCCAGCAGAGGGGGACAGGGAGGGGGTCAGCCCCAGCATTTT
>TRBJ1-2|.|.|TRBV7-9
CASRPRRDSNYGYTF
TGTGCCAGCAGACCTCGGAGGGATTCTAACTATGGCTACACCTTC
>TRBJ1-2|many|TRBD1|TRBV5-1
CASRQGESYGYTF
TGCGCCAGCAGACAGGGGGAAAGCTATGGCTACACCTTC
>TRBJ1-4|many|.|TRBV11-3
CASSLDSNEKLFF
TGTGCCAGCAGCTTAGACAGTAATGAAAAACTGTTTTTT
>TRBJ2-7|.|TRBD2|TRBV5-1
CASMGTGLAGGTDEQYF
TGCGCCAGCATGGGGACAGGGCTAGCGGGAGGCACGGACGAGCAGTACTTC
>TRBJ2-7|few|.|TRBV11-2
CASSLGQQRTDYEQYF
TGTGCCAGCAGCCTCGGACAGCAGAGAACTGACTACGAGCAGTACTTC
>TRBJ2-7|.|TRBD1|TRBV7-2
CASSPQGIVYEQYF
TGCGCCAGCAGCCCACAGGGGATTGTCTACGAGCAGTACTTC
>TRBJ2-2|.|.|TRBV7-9
CASSLDGGAIGELFF
TGTGCCAGCAGCTTGGATGGGGGGGCAATCGGGGAGCTGTTTTTT
>TRBJ2-2|.|.|TRBV7-2
CASSHPRAEPNTGELFF
TGTGCCAGCAGCCACCCCCGAGCGGAACCGAACACCGGGGAGCTGTTTTTT
>TRBJ2-7|many|.|TRBV20-1
CSARGGASVYEQYF
TGCAGTGCTAGAGGGGGGGCTAGCGTCTACGAGCAGTACTTC